Sequencing of this T cell receptor (beta chain) was carried out in a study of CD8+CD57+ T cells in acquired aplastic anemia. Study-level information: Each DNA sample taken from sorted CD4+ and CD8+ cells came to approximately 3.2 ug on average. CD4+ cell libraries from healthy donors averaged approximately 10 million reads.

The CDR3 runs 15 residues. V was clipped by 1 base and J by 5 bases, with 14 bases between them. CDR1 SGHVS and CDR2 FQNEAQ come from the germline V gene. General study findings and limits: Roughly 27 shared CD8+ CDR3s appeared highly expressed within patients' immunodominant clones.

Note on this clonotype: Its antigen is currently unknown.

Profiles of TCR beta VDJ and CDR3 were generated from a genomic DNA template. Each CDR3 protein gets one entry after TCRdb re-called the reads with MiXCR. This table has about 210,000 distinct CDR3 sequences, 60% to 65% appearing once. Specimen: sorted CD4+, CD8+, or CD8+CD57+ T cells (not recorded which) from PBMCs. V and J are TRBV7-8 and TRBJ2-5; D may be TRBD1 (5 bases). This clonotype was obtained from a human donor in good health. CDR3 sequence: CASSLGPQGPETQYF. DNA of the CDR3: TGTGCCAGCAGCTTAGGACCTCAGGGTCCCGAGACCCAGTACTTC.